This TCR beta chain is from a study of cytomegalovirus exposure and HLA in healthy donors. General study findings and limits: A later analysis revealed that TCR association rates differed between HLA loci, peaking at DRB1 and bottoming out at HLA-C. Among the sequence variants, a highly shared cluster was likely an artifact of sequencing. Researchers had no immune exposure information except CMV serostatus available.

Researchers ran the PCR with 60 Vbeta and 13 Jbeta primers. The data were produced by immunoSEQ multiplex PCR, yet TCRdb's version contains in-frame clones alone and is incomplete. The sample has 160,000 or so clones; under 90% are singletons. Donors were ostensibly healthy at sampling, although undocumented immune exposures were probable. In this sample, this clone turned up once. What it binds is not known. This receptor was identified in a man aged 25 to 40 in good health and CMV-seronegative. Sample: PBMCs.

This CDR3 reads CASSYQLVANTGELFF. The CDR3 DNA sequence: TGTGCCAGCAGTTACCAACTGGTGGCGAACACCGGGGAGCTGTTTTTT. J is TRBJ2-2 and V is TRBV6-5, with no clear D. V was trimmed by 2 bases and J by 0 bases, leaving 10 bases between them. The germline gives CDR1 MNHEY, CDR2 SVGAGI. The CDR3 extends over 16 amino acids.